In its sample, the clone carrying this T cell receptor (beta chain) was seen a few times. Its target is not known. This record comes from a study of CD8 T cells in ankylosing spondylitis. Regarding the study as a whole: Earlier reports found some motif variants in synovial fluid and blood in reactive arthritis. In ankylosing spondylitis blood, a motif of roughly eight highly homologous TCR beta variants appeared characteristic. Disease-associated clones were CD8+ and fairly uncommon in peripheral blood. Disease-linked clones were reportedly significantly enriched in matched ankylosing spondylitis synovial fluid.

V lost 2 bases, J lost 2 bases, and 10 bases lay in between. Germline V CDR1 and CDR2: MDHEN, SYDVKM. CDR3 length: 14 amino acids. Libraries of TCR beta came from quantitative 5'-RACE with molecular barcodes. TCRdb re-analysed the 5' RACE reads in MiXCR, keeping a single row per CDR3 protein. Of 220,000 or so distinct CDR3 sequences detected, approximately 20% appear once; the ten largest clones hold under 55%. This chain connects TRBV28 to TRBJ2-7; perhaps TRBD2 as D (6 bases). The receptor comes from a male donor with ankylosing spondylitis. The sequenced sample consisted of blood, either unsorted or a sorted T cell fraction (not recorded which). The CDR3 nucleotides are TGTGCCAGCAGTTTAATCGGAGGGACCTACGAGCAGTACTTC. Amino acid sequence: CASSLIGGTYEQYF.